These 18 T cell receptor beta chains originate from one sample sequenced in a study of blood T cell repertoires in COVID-19. Libraries were prepared by immunoSEQ multiplex PCR; TCRdb keeps only in-frame clonotypes and omits some of them. Of about 62,000 clones listed, around 74% are singletons. Sequenced sample: peripheral blood. The receptors originated from a woman in her 50s with active or convalescent COVID-19.

The rearrangement joins TRBV6-4 to TRBJ2-3; 7 bases line up with TRBD2. The trim removed 2 bases at V and 2 bases at J, leaving 4 bases unmatched. The germline V gene encodes CDR1 MRHNA and CDR2 SNTAGT. This CDR3 has 15 residues. CDR3 sequence (DNA): TGTGCCAGCAGTGACCAGGGACTACTCACAGATACGCAGTATTTT. Translation gives CASSDQGLLTDTQYF.

This chain links TRBV27 with TRBJ2-5; 9 bases line up with TRBD1. V dropped 5 bases and J dropped 6; count of bases not matched to a gene: 10. Germline CDR1 and CDR2: MNHEY and SMNVEV (reference sequence). This CDR3 is built from 15 residues. The CDR3 region is CASSGTGGLGKTQYF. The CDR3 DNA reads TGTGCCAGCAGTGGTACAGGGGGCTTAGGAAAGACCCAGTACTTC.

This chain connects TRBV29-1 to TRBJ1-2, with D tentatively TRBD1 (5 bases). Germline CDR1 reads SQVTM; CDR2 reads ANQGSEA. Trimming pared 7 bases from V and 3 bases from J, leaving 9 bases between. This CDR3 region has 11 residues. CDR3 coding DNA: TGCAGCGCCTTCAGGGACTATGGCTACACCTTC. Protein sequence: CSAFRDYGYTF.

CDR3 in amino acids: CASSPPGQGSPYEQYF. The CDR3 DNA is TGTGCCAGCTCACCTCCGGGACAGGGTTCCCCCTACGAGCAGTACTTC. V is TRBV18 and J is TRBJ2-7; 9 nucleotides line up with TRBD1. V was clipped by 3 bases and J by 2 bases; unmatched bases: 8. Per germline, CDR1 KGHSH and CDR2 LQKENI. This CDR3 comprises 16 residues. Together with reference TRBV18 and TRBJ2-7, the CDR3 gives the full variable domain: NAGVMQNPRHLVRRRGQEARLRCSPMKGHSHVYWYRQLPEEGLKFMVYLQKENIIDESGMPKERFSAEFPKEGPSILRIQQVVRGDSAAYFCASSPPGQGSPYEQYFGPGTRLTVT.

V gene TRBV19 combines with J gene TRBJ2-5; D ambiguous. With 5 bases removed from V and 4 bases from J, the gap between germline ends came to 11 bases. CDR1 and CDR2 (germline): LNHDA, SQIVND (reference sequence). The CDR3 contains 13 residues. The CDR3 protein is CASSVTSRETQYF. The DNA for the CDR3 is TGTGCCAGTAGTGTCACCTCCAGAGAGACCCAGTACTTC.

To note about this clone: Additional DNA sequences in this sample encode the identical CDR3. The rearrangement uses TRBV24-1 and TRBJ2-1; TRBD2 matches 10 bases. The trim removed 5 bases at V and 4 bases at J, leaving 7 bases unmatched. Germline V lookup: CDR1 KGHDR, CDR2 SFDVKD. This CDR3 has 16 amino acids. CDR3 bases: TGTGCCACCAGTGGCCAGCGGGAGGGCTCTTACAATGAGCAGTTCTTC. Amino acid sequence: CATSGQREGSYNEQFF.

The gene calls are TRBV19 and TRBJ1-4; the match to TRBD1 covers 7 bases. This CDR3 region has 15 residues. The V and J ends lost 7 bases and 3 bases, in that order; junction bases with no gene match: 8. Germline V gene lookup returns CDR1 LNHDA and CDR2 SQIVND (reference sequence). The CDR3, as DNA: TGTGCCAGTAATCCGTACAGGGGAGCTAATGAAAAACTGTTTTTT. Translated, it gives CASNPYRGANEKLFF. Drawing the rest from reference TRBV19 and TRBJ1-4, the complete variable domain is DGGITQSPKYLFRKEGQNVTLSCEQNLNHDAMYWYRQDPGQGLRLIYYSQIVNDFQKGDIAEGYSVSREKKESFPLTVTSAQKNPTAFYLCASNPYRGANEKLFFGSGTQLSVL.

This clone has just a few counts. V and J are TRBV30 and TRBJ2-5, with 12 bases that match TRBD2. Trimming cost V 5 bases and J 2 bases; bases outside gene matches: 6. CDR1 is GTSNPN and CDR2 is SVGIG in the germline V gene (reference sequence). The CDR3 has 15 amino acids. CDR3 residues: CAWGGTSGSQETQYF. The CDR3 DNA reads as TGTGCCTGGGGGGGGACTAGCGGGTCACAAGAGACCCAGTACTTC.

V and J are TRBV12-2 and TRBJ2-3; TRBD2 is the table's D call, not checked against the DNA. TRBV12-2 is designated a pseudogene. The CDR3 runs to 21 residues. CDR3 DNA sequence: TGTGCAAGTCGCTTAGCAAGCACTATTGGGACTACCGGGGCTAGCACAGATACGCAGTATTTT. Protein sequence: CASRLASTIGTTGASTDTQYF.

The table lists this clone with a few counts. The rearrangement uses TRBV6-5 and TRBJ1-1; D unclear. Germline V CDR1 and CDR2: MNHEY, SVGAGI. The CDR3 is made up of 14 amino acids. The V gene lost 6 bases and the J gene lost 0 bases, with 11 bases spanning the gap. The CDR3 region is CASRRGWVNTEAFF. CDR3 DNA: TGTGCCAGCAGACGGGGATGGGTGAACACTGAAGCTTTCTTT.

The sample holds a few counts of this clone. V usage is TRBV7-8 and J usage is TRBJ1-1; no reliable D call. The CDR3 has 13 amino acids. Trimming cost V 1 base and J 4 bases, with 7 bases left between them. Germline CDR1 SGHVS, CDR2 FQNEAQ. CDR3 region: CASSLGGGTEAFF. CDR3 coding DNA: TGTGCCAGCAGCTTAGGCGGAGGCACTGAAGCTTTCTTT.

This clone came up a few times. The rearrangement links TRBV7-3 to TRBJ2-2; 7 positions match TRBD1. Trimming cost V 5 bases and J 6 bases; bases outside gene matches: 9. CDR1 is SGHTA and CDR2 is FQGTGA in the germline V gene. The CDR3 loop spans 15 amino acids. CDR3 sequence reads: CASSPTGPAPGELFF. In nucleotides, the CDR3 is TGTGCCAGCAGCCCGACAGGGCCAGCCCCCGGGGAGCTGTTTTTT.

This chain joins TRBV7-2 and TRBJ2-7; D ambiguous. CDR3 size: 12 residues. The germline V and J ends were trimmed by 5 bases and 4 bases, with 9 bases remaining between them. Germline CDR1 SGHTA, CDR2 FQGNSA. CDR3 sequence: CASSRSRYEQYF. CDR3 DNA sequence: TGTGCCAGCAGCCGAAGCAGGTACGAGCAGTACTTC. Looking up the rest from reference TRBV7-2 and TRBJ2-7 gives the full variable domain: GAGVSQSPSNKVTEKGKDVELRCDPISGHTALYWYRQSLGQGLEFLIYFQGNSAPDKSGLPSDRFSAERTGGSVSTLTIQRTQQEDSAVYLCASSRSRYEQYFGPGTRLTVT.

The chain recombines TRBV24-1 with TRBJ2-2, with D perhaps TRBD1 (6 bases). The CDR3 is made up of 17 amino acids. V dropped 4 bases and J dropped 2 bases, with 16 bases sitting between them. Germline V gene sequence: CDR1 KGHDR, CDR2 SFDVKD. CDR3 amino acids: CATSEVTGGGNTGELFF. The CDR3 coding sequence is TGTGCCACCAGTGAGGTGACAGGAGGCGGAAACACCGGGGAGCTGTTTTTT.

The chain employs TRBV7-2 and TRBJ2-7, with a weak D call TRBD2 (6 bases). This CDR3 has 14 residues. V was shortened by 2 bases and J by 0 bases, with 8 bases between the two germline ends. Germline assignment: CDR1 SGHTA and CDR2 FQGNSA. The CDR3 here is CASSLSSASYEQYF. As DNA, the CDR3 is TGTGCCAGCAGCTTATCTAGCGCCTCCTACGAGCAGTACTTC.

This rearrangement joins TRBV10-3 to TRBJ1-5, with no clear D. V lost 5 bases and J 2 bases, leaving 10 bases between the germline ends. This CDR3 region has 14 residues. Germline V lookup: CDR1 ENHRY, CDR2 SYGVKD. The CDR3: CAISRDGGNQPQHF. CDR3 bases: TGTGCCATCAGTCGTGACGGAGGCAATCAGCCCCAGCATTTT.

The chain couples TRBV18 to TRBJ1-1; the D gene is possibly TRBD1 (5 bases). CDR1 KGHSH and CDR2 LQKENI come from the germline V gene. The germline V and J ends were trimmed by 0 bases and 5 bases, with 16 bases remaining between them. CDR3 length equals 16 residues. The CDR3 is CASSPPWKGEDTEAFF. The CDR3 DNA is TGTGCCAGCTCACCACCGTGGAAAGGGGAGGATACTGAAGCTTTCTTT.

The J gene is TRBJ1-1, the V gene TRBV29-1, with 12 bases fitting TRBD1. CDR1 is SQVTM, CDR2 ANQGSEA, per germline. The CDR3 consists of 16 residues. J gave up 0 bases and V 3 bases, and 5 bases lay outside the gene matches. The CDR3 reads CSVEGTGGRMNTEAFF. The CDR3 nucleotides read TGCAGCGTTGAGGGGACAGGGGGCCGAATGAACACTGAAGCTTTCTTT.